The rows below give T cell receptor beta chains drawn from one sample of a study of blood T cell repertoires in COVID-19. Some clones are missing from TCRdb's copy, which holds only in-frame ones; the method was immunoSEQ multiplex PCR. The data show about 390,000 clones, with approximately 87% seen just once and roughly 2.1% held by the top ten. The sequenced sample consisted of peripheral blood. Every receptor here comes from a woman aged 55-75 years with COVID-19, enrolled during active disease. Each CDR3 is given with its conserved first and last residue.

V,J,CDR3
TRBV11-2,TRBJ1-1,CASSLVASGQGTEAFF
TRBV14,TRBJ1-2,CASSQGQGGYYGYTF
TRBV2,TRBJ1-1,CASRPWTGQSEAFF
TRBV28,TRBJ1-2,CASSLLLSGTVSYGYTF
TRBV5-7,TRBJ2-5,CASSSPRDRGRFGKTQYF
TRBV5-6,TRBJ2-7,CASSLELAGGILVGYEQYF
TRBV15,TRBJ2-1,CATSHRQGRINEQFF
TRBV11-2,TRBJ1-1,CASSLDRVDTEAFF
TRBV19,TRBJ1-6,CASMRDRDNSPLHF
TRBV6-5,TRBJ1-6,CATRRGGGRNSPLHF
TRBV3-1/TRBV3-2,TRBJ2-7,CASSHGQAYEQYF
TRBV9,TRBJ2-3,CASSVEGGGPYF
TRBV14,TRBJ1-4,CASRQGLVANEKLFF
TRBV24-1,TRBJ2-1,CATSDVSGHSSYNEQFF